This is a list of T cell receptor beta chains from one sample in a study of cytomegalovirus exposure and HLA in healthy donors. Data came from immunoSEQ multiplex PCR; TCRdb stores just in-frame clones and leaves some out. The table has approximately 110,000 clones, 70% to 85% seen once. The sample consisted of PBMCs. The origin of the receptors is a woman in her thirties or forties in good health and CMV-seropositive. The CDR3 runs from the conserved cysteine through the conserved F or W. The D gene is left open where the match is weak. Size values are once, few and many counts, or a class for expanded clones, and some rows have none.

clone size	V gene	J gene	D gene	CDR3 protein	CDR3 DNA
-	TRBV19	TRBJ2-7	TRBD2	CASSQAGAYEQYF	TGTGCCAGTAGCCAGGCGGGGGCCTACGAGCAGTACTTC
-	TRBV5-4	TRBJ1-1	-	CASSSPNRDPNTEAFF	TGTGCCAGCAGCAGCCCAAACAGGGACCCGAACACTGAAGCTTTCTTT
-	TRBV5-1	TRBJ2-7	TRBD2	CASSLDPGGEQYF	TGCGCCAGCAGCTTGGATCCGGGAGGGGAGCAGTACTTC
-	TRBV5-1	TRBJ2-5	TRBD2	CASSLAGLAVLQETQYF	TGCGCCAGCAGCTTGGCAGGTCTAGCGGTCTTACAAGAGACCCAGTACTTC
once	TRBV10-3	TRBJ2-7	-	CAISESELSEQYF	TGTGCCATCAGTGAGTCGGAGTTGAGCGAGCAGTACTTC
-	TRBV28	TRBJ1-2	-	CASSFPGLNYGYTF	TGTGCCAGCAGTTTCCCCGGACTTAACTATGGCTACACCTTC
once	TRBV18	TRBJ2-2	TRBD2	CASSQAGRQTGELFF	TGTGCCAGCTCTCAGGCCGGGAGGCAGACCGGGGAGCTGTTTTTT
few	TRBV4-2	TRBJ2-7	-	CASSLDPTFSYEQYF	TGTGCCAGCAGCTTAGACCCGACTTTCTCCTACGAGCAGTACTTC
-	TRBV7-2	TRBJ1-5	-	CASSLDGSNQPQHF	TGTGCCAGCAGCTTAGACGGTAGCAATCAGCCCCAGCATTTT
-	TRBV18	TRBJ2-7	-	CASSLKQGPYEQYF	TGTGCCAGCTCACTGAAACAGGGTCCCTACGAGCAGTACTTC
-	TRBV5-6	TRBJ2-5	TRBD1	CASRLLPQGETETQYF	TGTGCCAGCAGATTGCTCCCACAGGGGGAAACCGAGACCCAGTACTTC
-	TRBV5-4	TRBJ2-1	TRBD2	CASSLMTGGSQVKNEQFF	TGTGCCAGCAGCTTAATGACGGGAGGGTCCCAGGTTAAGAATGAGCAGTTCTTC
-	TRBV10-1	TRBJ2-2	TRBD1	CASSAQTGGLSGELFF	TGCGCCAGCAGTGCACAGACAGGGGGATTAAGCGGGGAGCTGTTTTTT
-	TRBV5-1	TRBJ1-5	TRBD1	CASSLGGQGPNQPQHF	TGCGCCAGCAGCTTGGGCGGACAGGGACCCAATCAGCCCCAGCATTTT
-	TRBV7-9	TRBJ1-1	-	CASSHQENTEAFF	TGTGCCAGCAGTCACCAGGAGAACACTGAAGCTTTCTTT
-	TRBV6-1	TRBJ2-1	-	CASREGPSYNEQFF	TGTGCCAGCAGGGAGGGCCCCTCCTACAATGAGCAGTTCTTC
-	TRBV30	TRBJ2-1	-	CAWSEGGGPRKFF	TGTGCCTGGAGTGAGGGGGGGGGCCCGAGGAAGTTCTTC
-	TRBV7-9	TRBJ1-2	-	CASSLRSGNVYTF	TGTGCCAGCAGCTTACGGTCAGGGAACGTCTACACCTTC
-	TRBV28	TRBJ2-2	-	CASTHGRTGNTGELFF	TGTGCCAGCACCCATGGGAGGACGGGGAACACCGGGGAGCTGTTTTTT
-	TRBV18	TRBJ1-5	TRBD1	CASSLDRVNQPQHF	TGTGCCAGCTCACTCGACAGGGTCAATCAGCCCCAGCATTTT
-	TRBV27	TRBJ2-7	-	CASSLSVVTGEQYF	TGTGCCAGCAGTCTATCGGTCGTAACGGGGGAGCAGTACTTC
-	TRBV29-1	TRBJ2-1	-	CSVEGPRDNEQFF	TGCAGCGTTGAAGGTCCCCGGGACAATGAGCAGTTCTTC
-	TRBV2	TRBJ2-7	TRBD2	CASSGGLARSYEQYF	TGTGCCAGCAGTGGGGGACTAGCGCGGTCCTACGAGCAGTACTTC
-	TRBV7-2	TRBJ1-2	-	CASSQGSITYGYTF	TGTGCCAGCAGCCAGGGGTCGATCACTTATGGCTACACCTTC
once	TRBV27	TRBJ2-7	TRBD1	CASSPQGLAYEQYF	TGTGCCAGCAGTCCACAGGGGTTAGCCTACGAGCAGTACTTC
-	TRBV14	TRBJ2-2	-	CASSQDMNTGELFF	TGTGCCAGCAGCCAAGATATGAACACCGGGGAGCTGTTTTTT
-	TRBV28	TRBJ2-1	TRBD2	CASSSPGTSGSGNEQFF	TGTGCCAGCAGTTCCCCCGGGACTAGCGGGAGTGGAAATGAGCAGTTCTTC
-	TRBV29-1	TRBJ2-1	TRBD1	CSVEDQGQDWDEQFF	TGCAGCGTTGAAGATCAGGGACAGGATTGGGATGAGCAGTTCTTC
few	TRBV5-1	TRBJ1-3	-	CASSQGSSGNTIYF	TGCGCCAGCAGCCAGGGGTCCTCTGGAAACACCATATATTTT
-	TRBV7-2	TRBJ2-2	TRBD1	CAPDRFNTGELFF	TGTGCACCGGACAGGTTTAACACCGGGGAGCTGTTTTTT
few	TRBV18	TRBJ2-5	TRBD1	CASQKDRGGETQYF	TGTGCCAGCCAAAAGGACAGGGGGGGAGAGACCCAGTACTTC
few	TRBV5-1	TRBJ2-2	TRBD2	CASSPNLAGTLTGELFF	TGCGCCAGCAGCCCAAATCTAGCGGGAACTCTCACCGGGGAGCTGTTTTTT
once	TRBV7-8	TRBJ2-7	-	CASSLETGNRYEQYF	TGTGCCAGCAGCTTAGAAACAGGGAACCGCTACGAGCAGTACTTC
-	TRBV2	TRBJ2-3	TRBD2	CASSPGGGRPDTQYF	TGTGCCAGCAGCCCCGGGGGCGGGAGGCCAGATACGCAGTATTTT
-	TRBV28	TRBJ1-2	TRBD1	CASSFPPGQGDGYTF	TGTGCCAGCAGTTTTCCTCCGGGACAGGGAGACGGCTACACCTTC
once	TRBV19	TRBJ2-3	TRBD2	CASSDSGTSTDTQYF	TGTGCCAGTAGTGATAGCGGGACTAGCACAGATACGCAGTATTTT
few	TRBV5-1	TRBJ2-5	TRBD2	CASSLGPTAGDLETQYF	TGCGCCAGCAGCTTGGGGCCCACAGCGGGAGATCTAGAGACCCAGTACTTC
-	TRBV7-8	TRBJ2-7	TRBD1	CASSPRQGALYEQYF	TGTGCCAGCAGCCCTCGACAGGGGGCACTTTACGAGCAGTACTTC
-	TRBV7-6	TRBJ2-7	-	CASSLGGTVYEQYF	TGTGCCAGCAGCTTAGGTGGTACTGTCTACGAGCAGTACTTC
-	TRBV29-1	TRBJ2-5	-	CSAGGFQETQYF	TGCAGCGCCGGGGGATTCCAAGAGACCCAGTACTTC
-	TRBV9	TRBJ1-3	TRBD1	CASSAGPGQGPRVHSGNTIYF	TGTGCCAGCAGCGCGGGACCGGGACAGGGGCCGAGGGTACACTCTGGAAACACCATATATTTT
-	TRBV2	TRBJ2-7	-	CASTKGDEQYF	TGTGCCAGCACCAAGGGGGACGAGCAGTACTTC
-	TRBV7-3	TRBJ2-1	TRBD2	CASSPLRAGGNEQFF	TGTGCCAGCAGCCCCCTTAGGGCGGGAGGCAATGAGCAGTTCTTC
once	TRBV28	TRBJ2-1	TRBD2	CASSSGTSGYNEQFF	TGTGCCAGCAGTTCGGGGACTAGCGGTTACAATGAGCAGTTCTTC
-	TRBV10-3	TRBJ1-2	-	CAISEYRANYGYTF	TGTGCCATCAGTGAGTACAGAGCTAACTATGGCTACACCTTC
-	TRBV2	TRBJ2-7	-	CASRRQYEQYF	TGTGCCAGCAGAAGACAGTACGAGCAGTACTTC
-	TRBV5-4	TRBJ1-3	TRBD1	CASSAGQVHGNTIYF	TGTGCCAGCAGCGCAGGACAGGTTCATGGAAACACCATATATTTT
-	TRBV5-1	TRBJ2-1	TRBD2	CASSSGGSGAPPYNEQFF	TGCGCCAGCAGCTCCGGGGGTAGCGGGGCGCCACCCTACAATGAGCAGTTCTTC